Included here is one TCR beta chain sequence, with context. The data were obtained in a study of blood T cell repertoires in COVID-19. About the research overall: Nucleic acid was either cDNA or gDNA, and it came from T cells, B-cell-depleted T cells, or PBMCs.

The CDR3 is made up of 12 amino acids. Trimming cost V 6 bases and J 6 bases, with 11 bases left between them. Germline CDR1 and CDR2: MNHEY and SMNVEV (reference sequence). As handled by the study authors: Scientists estimated how many nucleated cells there were by amplifying reference gene primers. Some clones are missing from TCRdb's copy, which holds only in-frame ones; the method was immunoSEQ multiplex PCR. The V and J calls and clone size were taken over from that table, and D and trimming were inferred from the DNA. Seen here are some 220,000 clones, approximately 81% observed once, and the top ten hold around 3%.

Sequences were obtained from peripheral blood. The gene calls are TRBV27 and TRBJ1-2, with D perhaps matching TRBD1 (6 bases). This sequence originates from a man in his fifties or sixties who had recovered from COVID-19. In DNA form, the CDR3 reads TGTGCCAGCAGGGGAGGGGGGAATGGCTACACCTTC. Translation: CASRGGGNGYTF.